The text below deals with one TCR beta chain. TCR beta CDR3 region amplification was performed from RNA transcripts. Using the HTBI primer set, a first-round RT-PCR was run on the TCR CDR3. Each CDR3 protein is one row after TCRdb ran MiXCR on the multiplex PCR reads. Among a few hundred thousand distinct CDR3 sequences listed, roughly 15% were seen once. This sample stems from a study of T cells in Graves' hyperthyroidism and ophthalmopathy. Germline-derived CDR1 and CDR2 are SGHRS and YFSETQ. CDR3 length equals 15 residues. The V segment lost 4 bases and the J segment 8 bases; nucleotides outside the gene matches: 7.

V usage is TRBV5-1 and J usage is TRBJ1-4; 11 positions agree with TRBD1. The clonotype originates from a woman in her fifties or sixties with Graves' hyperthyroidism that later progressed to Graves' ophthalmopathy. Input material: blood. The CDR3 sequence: CASSGTGQGDEKLFF. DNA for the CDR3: TGCGCCAGCAGCGGGACGGGACAGGGGGACGAAAAACTGTTTTTT.